This TCR beta chain was sequenced for a study of T cells in Graves' hyperthyroidism and ophthalmopathy. Amplified regions were TCR beta CDR3 sequences from RNA transcripts. Initially, a first-round RT-PCR of the TCR CDR3 employed the HTBI primer set. TCRdb used MiXCR to reprocess the multiplex PCR reads, holding one entry per CDR3 protein. The profile shows 550,000 to 600,000 distinct CDR3 sequences, approximately 15% of them singletons. Uncontrolled infection, other autoimmune disease, pregnancy or lactation disqualified patients from enrolment. In its sample, this clonotype was seen many times. What it binds is unknown. The study, taken as a whole, reports: Separating ophthalmopathy from stable hyperthyroidism was achieved by a 13 V-J model. Ophthalmopathy, which appeared later, was predicted by the model a median around 6.5 months before onset.

The CDR3 covers 16 residues. Germline CDR1 and CDR2: MNHNS and SASEGT. With 5 bases removed from V and 3 bases from J, the gap between germline ends came to 18 bases. The source material was blood. J is TRBJ2-3 and V is TRBV6-1; D gene unclear. The sequence derives from a young woman with Graves' ophthalmopathy. Written as DNA, the CDR3 is TGTGCCAGCAGTCCAGGACGTACCCCCGGAACAGATACGCAGTATTTT. Amino acid sequence: CASSPGRTPGTDTQYF.